Shown below are 32 T cell receptor beta chains from a single sample sequenced in a study of T cell repertoires in cytomegalovirus infection. TCRdb re-analysed the reads in MiXCR, keeping a single row per CDR3 protein. The data contain about 230,000 distinct CDR3 sequences, over 20% of them singletons. Sequencing was carried out using CD8+ T cells from PBMCs. Receptors originate from a human donor in good health (CMV status not recorded). Some clones in this sample may be carry-over from other donors' samples.

This clonotype was observed many times. The rearrangement uses TRBV5-4 and TRBJ2-7; D remains ambiguous. Germline CDR1 reads SGHNT; CDR2 reads YYREEE (reference sequence). This CDR3 comprises 12 residues. The V end was cut by 3 bases, the J end by 0 bases, with 4 bases between. CDR3 nucleotides: TGTGCCAGCAGCTCCTTCTCCTACGAGCAGTACTTC. It encodes CASSSFSYEQYF.

The chain has TRBV7-9 and TRBJ1-1, with a weak D call TRBD1 (5 bases). The CDR3 extends over 16 amino acids. V dropped 4 bases and J dropped 1 base, with 16 bases sitting between them. Germline assignment: CDR1 SEHNR and CDR2 FQNEAQ (reference sequence). The CDR3 sequence: CASSSGPLRGNTEAFF. CDR3 DNA sequence: TGTGCCAGCAGCTCCGGTCCGCTAAGGGGGAACACTGAAGCTTTCTTT.

Details on this clonotype: A much larger clone differs from this one at a single base, so this may be a read error. The rearrangement links TRBV7-2 to TRBJ1-2; D gene uncertain. The CDR3 has 15 residues. CDR1 and CDR2 (germline): SGHTA, FQGNSA. Trimming took 3 bases from V and 4 from J, leaving 15 bases between them. The chain's CDR3 is CASSFNSFAIYGYTF. In nucleotides, the CDR3 is TGTGCCAGCAGCTTTAACAGCTTTGCTATCTATGGCTACACCTTC.

This clonotype appeared many times. V gene TRBV7-8 combines with J gene TRBJ1-1; D gene ambiguous. Trimming cost V 2 bases and J 4 bases, with 5 bases left between them. The CDR3 runs to 12 residues. Germline V gene sequence: CDR1 SGHVS, CDR2 FQNEAQ. The CDR3 DNA sequence: TGTGCCAGCAGCTTATGGTCCACTGAAGCTTTCTTT. The encoded protein is CASSLWSTEAFF.

The rearrangement uses TRBV5-6 and TRBJ2-2; a weak D match, TRBD1 (7 bases). The CDR3 has 16 residues. Per germline, CDR1 SGHDT and CDR2 YYEEEE. Deletions cut 4 bases from V and 5 bases from J, with 18 bases between. The CDR3, as DNA: TGTGCCAGCAGCGTGGAGGAGGGGGCGTCGACCGGGGAGCTGTTTTTT. It specifies CASSVEEGASTGELFF.

To note about this clonotype: A read error may be the cause here, since a much bigger clone is one base away. This rearrangement joins TRBV19 to TRBJ1-5; tentative D call: TRBD1 (6 bases). The DNA end lines up better with TRBJ2-3; the J call may be wrong. The CDR3 is made up of 13 amino acids. Germline values: CDR1 LNHDA, CDR2 SQIVND (reference sequence). The CDR3, as DNA: TGTGCCAGCCGGGACACAGCATATCAGCCCCAGTATTTT. This sequence encodes CASRDTAYQPQYF.

This clonotype turned up a few times. The V gene is TRBV10-3, the J gene TRBJ2-7, with D perhaps matching TRBD1 or TRBD2 (6 bases each). The germline V and J ends were trimmed by 7 bases and 3 bases, with 13 bases remaining between them. This CDR3 is 13 amino acids long. Germline lookup yields CDR1 ENHRY and CDR2 SYGVKD. CDR3 sequence reads: CAITEGGYYEQYF. In nucleotides, the CDR3 is TGTGCCATCACCGAGGGGGGATACTACGAGCAGTACTTC.

The rearrangement joins TRBV6-1 to TRBJ2-3, with a tentative D call TRBD1 (6 bases). The CDR3 is 15 amino acids. Trimming removed 6 bases from V and 4 bases from J, with 17 bases in between. Germline V CDR1 and CDR2: MNHNS, SASEGT. Written as DNA, the CDR3 is TGTGCCAGCAGCTACGTACCACAGGGCGCAGATACGCAGTATTTT. This encodes CASSYVPQGADTQYF.

This clonotype was counted ten times or more. This chain joins TRBV28 and TRBJ2-1, with 7 bases fitting TRBD1. This CDR3 is built from 15 residues. Losses at the gene ends were 5 bases for V and 6 bases for J; bases not matched to a gene: 10. Germline V gives CDR1 MDHEN, CDR2 SYDVKM. This CDR3 reads CASSPPDRTPNEQFF. CDR3 coding DNA: TGTGCCAGCAGTCCCCCGGACAGGACCCCCAATGAGCAGTTCTTC.

This clonotype was seen more than once but under ten times. This chain uses TRBV25-1 with TRBJ1-5; no reliable D call. The germline gives CDR1 MGHDK, CDR2 SYGVNS. This CDR3 region has 13 residues. V was shortened by 2 bases and J by 4 bases, with 6 bases between the two germline ends. This CDR3 reads CASSERGNQPQHF. The DNA for the CDR3 is TGTGCCAGCAGTGAACGGGGAAATCAGCCCCAGCATTTT.

In this sample, this clonotype turned up a few times. The J gene is TRBJ1-1, the V gene TRBV20-1; D is ambiguous. The germline V gene encodes CDR1 DFQATT and CDR2 SNEGSKA (reference sequence). The V and J ends lost 8 bases and 0 bases respectively, with 13 bases between them. This CDR3 region has 13 residues. The CDR3 is CSLPRMLNTEAFF. The CDR3 nucleotides read TGCAGTCTCCCTCGGATGTTGAACACTGAAGCTTTCTTT.

The chain joins TRBV5-4 to TRBJ2-1; perhaps D is TRBD1 or TRBD2 (5 bases each). The V gene's germline CDR1 is SGHNT and CDR2 YYREEE (reference sequence). CDR3 size: 14 residues. V lost 2 bases and J 6 bases, leaving 12 bases between the germline ends. CDR3 sequence: CASSFWDVPNEQFF. The CDR3, as DNA: TGTGCCAGCAGCTTTTGGGACGTCCCCAATGAGCAGTTCTTC.

This clonotype was observed many times. The chain links TRBV7-3 to TRBJ2-3; weak D call: TRBD2 (5 bases). Trimming took 1 base from V and 6 from J, leaving 14 bases between them. CDR3 size: 15 residues. CDR1 is SGHTA and CDR2 is FQGTGA in the germline V gene. Written as DNA, the CDR3 is TGTGCCAGCAGCTTAAGAGGGAGAGTGGCTGATACGCAGTATTTT. Translating it yields CASSLRGRVADTQYF.

V usage is TRBV12-5 and J usage is TRBJ1-1; 11 nucleotides align to TRBD1. Germline loops: CDR1 LGHNT, CDR2 FRNRAP. J was trimmed by 4 bases and V by 0 bases; bases with no gene match: 10. This CDR3 is 18 amino acids long. Here the CDR3 DNA reads TGTGCTAGTGGTTTGGTACCACGGGACAGGGGGAAGGGCACTGAAGCTTTCTTT. It is translated as CASGLVPRDRGKGTEAFF.

At least ten counts were recorded for this clonotype. The rearrangement joins TRBV7-9 to TRBJ1-1, with D unresolved. Germline CDR1 reads SEHNR; CDR2 reads FQNEAQ (reference sequence). The germline V and J ends were trimmed by 6 bases and 5 bases, with 10 bases remaining between them. This CDR3 contains 12 residues. In DNA, the CDR3 is TGTGCCAGCAGGGGTTTAGGGACTGAAGCTTTCTTT. Translating gives CASRGLGTEAFF.

This clonotype was seen many times. V gene TRBV7-8 combines with J gene TRBJ2-7; 7 bases align to TRBD2. Trimming cost V 9 bases and J 5 bases; bases outside gene matches: 13. This CDR3 is built from 14 residues. The germline gives CDR1 SGHVS, CDR2 FQNEAQ. CDR3 amino acids: CASRLSGRVHEQYF. CDR3 bases: TGTGCCAGTCGCTTAAGTGGGAGGGTTCACGAGCAGTACTTC. Full variable domain (rest looked up from reference TRBV7-8 and TRBJ2-7): GAGVSQSPRYKVAKRGQDVALRCDPISGHVSLFWYQQALGQGPEFLTYFQNEAQLDKSGLPSDRFFAERPEGSVSTLKIQRTQQEDSAVYLCASRLSGRVHEQYFGPGTRLTVT.

This clonotype appeared a single time. A much larger clone differs by one base, so this may be a read error. The rearrangement joins TRBV27 to TRBJ1-1; maybe TRBD1 (5 bases). Germline CDR1 is MNHEY and CDR2 is SMNVEV (reference sequence). CDR3 length: 16 residues. The CDR3 loop is CASSLSGGTANTEASF. The CDR3 DNA follows: TGTGCCAGCAGTTTATCGGGAGGGACGGCGAACACTGAAGCTTCCTTT.

The chain combines TRBV7-9 with TRBJ2-7; TRBD2 matches 7 bases. The germline CDR1 and CDR2 sequences are SEHNR and FQNEAQ (reference sequence). Trimming removed 4 bases from V and 6 bases from J; junction bases left unmatched: 3. The CDR3 runs to 12 residues. The DNA of the CDR3 is TGTGCCAGCAGCTCCCCGGGGGGCGAGCAGTACTTC. The encoded protein is CASSSPGGEQYF.

There are many counts of this clonotype. The chain carries TRBV5-1 and TRBJ1-1; D remains unclear. Germline loops: CDR1 SGHRS, CDR2 YFSETQ. The CDR3 runs to 15 residues. V lost 3 bases and J lost 3, with 15 bases in between. CDR3 region: CASSSLGRGYTEAFF. The CDR3 bases are TGCGCCAGCAGCTCCTTGGGAAGAGGGTACACTGAAGCTTTCTTT.

In regard to this clonotype: The CDR3 does not close with the conserved phenylalanine or tryptophan, likely indicating a read error. This chain uses TRBV7-4 with TRBJ1-1; no reliable D call. V was cut by 3 bases and J by 1 base, with 6 bases left in between. Germline CDR1 SGHVT, CDR2 SQSDAQ. This CDR3 is 13 amino acids long. DNA of the CDR3: TGTGCCAGCAGCTTCTTCGGGAACACTGAAGCTTTCCTT. Translated, it gives CASSFFGNTEAFL.

This clonotype was counted only a few times. The chain carries TRBV27 and TRBJ1-5, with TRBD1 matching over 7 bases. Trimming took 5 bases from V and 0 from J; bases not matched to a gene: 4. The CDR3 sequence is 15 residues long. Germline V CDR1 and CDR2: MNHEY, SMNVEV (reference sequence). The CDR3 reads CASSRQGSSNQPQHF. The DNA of the CDR3 is TGTGCCAGCAGTAGACAGGGTTCTAGCAATCAGCCCCAGCATTTT.

The chain is built from TRBV2 and TRBJ2-2, with D possibly being TRBD2 (5 bases). Looked up from germline, CDR1 is SNHLY and CDR2 is FYNNEI. V lost 6 bases to trimming and J lost 6 bases, with 5 bases between them. This CDR3 spans 11 amino acids. DNA of the CDR3: TGTGCCAGCAGGGAGGCCGGGGAGCTGTTTTTT. Its translation: CASREAGELFF. Combining the CDR3 with reference TRBV2 and TRBJ2-2 gives the whole variable domain EPEVTQTPSHQVTQMGQEVILRCVPISNHLYFYWYRQILGQKVEFLVSFYNNEISEKSEIFDDQFSVERPDGSNFTLKIRSTKLEDSAMYFCASREAGELFFGEGSRLTVL.

The chain joins TRBV7-8 to TRBJ2-7; the D call may be TRBD1 or TRBD2 (5 bases each). This CDR3 has 16 residues. Germline V gene sequence: CDR1 SGHVS, CDR2 FQNEAQ. V shed 3 bases and J shed 3 bases, with 18 bases lying between them. CDR3 nucleotide sequence: TGTGCCAGCAGCTTTTTCCGGGACCCGGATTTCTACGAGCAGTACTTC. As protein: CASSFFRDPDFYEQYF.

This clonotype was counted at least ten times. The chain is built from TRBV7-9 and TRBJ2-7; a possible D gene is TRBD1 (5 bases). The CDR3 sequence is 15 residues long. V lost 1 base to trimming and J lost 0 bases, with 10 bases between them. Looked up from germline, CDR1 is SEHNR and CDR2 is FQNEAQ (reference sequence). The CDR3 bases are TGTGCCAGCAGCTTAGAGGGGTCCAACTCCTACGAGCAGTACTTC. It specifies CASSLEGSNSYEQYF.

The rearrangement links TRBV2 to TRBJ2-3; D perhaps matches TRBD1 (6 bases). Looked up from germline, CDR1 is SNHLY and CDR2 is FYNNEI. CDR3 size: 14 residues. Trimming took 6 bases from V and 4 from J, leaving 14 bases between them. The CDR3 DNA follows: TGTGCCAGCAGCGCAACCAGGGGCCCAGATACGCAGTATTTT. Translation gives CASSATRGPDTQYF.

J is TRBJ2-7 and V is TRBV11-2, with D possibly being TRBD2 (7 bases). The germline V gene encodes CDR1 SGHAT and CDR2 FQNNGV. V lost 4 bases to trimming and J lost 2 bases, with 15 bases between them. This CDR3 is built from 15 residues. This chain's CDR3 is CASSSEGGAPYEQYF. The CDR3 DNA reads as TGTGCCAGCAGCTCAGAGGGGGGGGCCCCCTACGAGCAGTACTTC.

V and J are TRBV12-3 or TRBV12-4 and TRBJ2-1; D call uncertain. The CDR3 totals 14 residues. With 5 bases removed from V and 3 bases from J, the gap between germline ends came to 11 bases. The CDR3 bases are TGTGCCAGCAGTCCCCCGACCCGCTACAATGAGCAGTTCTTC. Translated, it gives CASSPPTRYNEQFF.

The chain carries TRBV6-6 and TRBJ1-1, with TRBD1 identical over 9 bases. With 2 bases clipped from V and 10 bases from J, the junction kept 11 bases outside the gene matches. From germline, CDR1 is MNHNY and CDR2 SVGAGI (reference sequence). The CDR3 totals 15 residues. CDR3 sequence (DNA): TGTGCCAGCAGTTACCTATACCGGGACAGGGAACGAGCTTTCTTT. This encodes CASSYLYRDRERAFF.

The table lists this clonotype with a few counts. This chain connects TRBV7-9 to TRBJ1-2; maybe TRBD1 (5 bases). This CDR3 is 12 amino acids long. Trimming cost V 7 bases and J 3 bases, with 9 bases left between them. Per the germline V gene, CDR1 is SEHNR and CDR2 is FQNEAQ (reference sequence). CDR3 in amino acids: CASIDSYYGYTF. Written as DNA, the CDR3 is TGTGCCAGCATCGACAGCTACTATGGCTACACCTTC.

The rearrangement joins TRBV7-9 to TRBJ2-7, with D perhaps matching TRBD1 or TRBD2 (6 bases each). The CDR3 has 16 amino acids. Germline V gene data show CDR1 as SEHNR and CDR2 as FQNEAQ (reference sequence). Trimming removed 8 bases from V and 2 bases from J, with 22 bases in between. CDR3 coding DNA: TGTGCCAGCGCTATTGAGGGGGGCGGCAGGACCTACGAGCAGTACTTC. Translating gives CASAIEGGGRTYEQYF.

The chain employs TRBV2 and TRBJ2-1; 10 positions agree with TRBD2. Germline V gene data show CDR1 as SNHLY and CDR2 as FYNNEI. Trimming cost V 3 bases and J 4 bases; bases outside gene matches: 6. This CDR3 is 16 amino acids long. The chain's CDR3 is CASSEHSGGIYNEQFF. The CDR3 bases are TGTGCCAGCAGTGAGCATAGCGGGGGGATTTACAATGAGCAGTTCTTC.

The sample holds many counts of this clonotype. This chain links TRBV6-1 with TRBJ2-1; 7 bases are a match to TRBD2. The CDR3 covers 15 residues. The junction had 8 bases not matched to a gene; V was cut back by 3 bases and J by 6 bases. The germline CDR1 and CDR2 sequences are MNHNS and SASEGT. The CDR3 sequence: CASSDWAGAGNEQFF. CDR3 in DNA: TGTGCCAGCAGTGATTGGGCGGGAGCGGGCAATGAGCAGTTCTTC.